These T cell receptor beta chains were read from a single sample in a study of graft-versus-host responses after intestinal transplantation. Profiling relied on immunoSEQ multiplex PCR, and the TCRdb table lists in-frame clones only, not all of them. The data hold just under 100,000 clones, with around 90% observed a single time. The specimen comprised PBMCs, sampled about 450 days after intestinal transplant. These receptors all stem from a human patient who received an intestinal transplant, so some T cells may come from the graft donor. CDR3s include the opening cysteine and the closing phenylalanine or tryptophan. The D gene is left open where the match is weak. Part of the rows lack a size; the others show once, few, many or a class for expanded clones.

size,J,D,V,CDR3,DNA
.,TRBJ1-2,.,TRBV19,CASSIPGGVFDGYTF,TGTGCCAGTAGTATACCGGGTGGAGTGTTCGATGGCTACACCTTC
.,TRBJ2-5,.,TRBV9,CASNPLGYGETQYF,TGTGCCAGCAACCCCCTTGGGTACGGGGAGACCCAGTACTTC
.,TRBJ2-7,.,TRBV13,CASSLVSQDYEQYF,TGTGCCAGCAGCTTAGTGAGCCAGGACTACGAGCAGTACTTC
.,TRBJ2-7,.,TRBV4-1,CASSQDLAGTHEQCF,TGCGCCAGCAGCCAAGACTTGGCAGGGACCCACGAGCAGTGCTTC
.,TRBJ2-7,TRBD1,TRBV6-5,CASGEDRNYEQYF,TGTGCCAGCGGAGAGGACAGGAACTACGAGCAGTACTTC
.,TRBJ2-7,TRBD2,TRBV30,CAWSVREGLALSYEQYF,TGTGCCTGGAGTGTTCGGGAGGGGCTAGCTCTATCCTACGAGCAGTACTTC
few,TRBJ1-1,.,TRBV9,CASSVGGYTEAFF,TGTGCCAGCAGCGTAGGAGGTTACACTGAAGCTTTCTTT
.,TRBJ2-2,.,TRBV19,CASSIGGPTGELFF,TGTGCCAGTAGTATAGGGGGGCCCACCGGGGAGCTGTTTTTT
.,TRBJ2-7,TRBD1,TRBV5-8,CASSPGQGIKLGEQYF,TGTGCCAGCAGCCCCGGACAGGGGATCAAATTGGGCGAGCAGTACTTC
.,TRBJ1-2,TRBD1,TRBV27,CASGLDRSYGYTF,TGTGCCAGCGGACTGGACAGGAGCTATGGCTACACCTTC
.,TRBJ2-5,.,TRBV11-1,CASSTHAANQETQYF,TGTGCCAGCAGCACACATGCCGCCAACCAAGAGACCCAGTACTTC
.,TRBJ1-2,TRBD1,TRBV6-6,CASTPGQGGYGYTF,TGTGCCAGCACCCCGGGACAGGGCGGCTATGGCTACACCTTC
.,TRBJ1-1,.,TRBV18,CASSPSQYREMNTEAFF,TGTGCCAGCTCACCGTCACAGTATCGCGAGATGAACACTGAAGCTTTCTTT
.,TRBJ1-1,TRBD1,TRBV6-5,CASTRTGINTEAFF,TGTGCCAGCACCCGGACAGGGATAAACACTGAAGCTTTCTTT
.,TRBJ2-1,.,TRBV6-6,CATNSQNRNEQFF,TGTGCCACCAACTCCCAAAACAGGAATGAGCAGTTCTTC
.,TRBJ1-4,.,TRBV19,CASTDTRTNNEKLFF,TGTGCCAGTACCGACACCCGGACCAATAATGAAAAACTGTTTTTT
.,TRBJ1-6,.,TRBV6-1,CASSEAGQGRSPLHF,TGTGCCAGCAGTGAAGCGGGGCAGGGGCGGTCACCCCTCCACTTT
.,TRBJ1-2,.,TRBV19,CASSIGLFGYGYTF,TGTGCCAGTAGTATAGGCCTCTTTGGATATGGCTACACCTTC
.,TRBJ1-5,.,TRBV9,CASSVGEFPVAQHF,TGTGCCAGCAGCGTAGGGGAATTTCCCGTAGCCCAGCATTTT
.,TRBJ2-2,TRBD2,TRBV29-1,CSVENPGLAGPGELFF,TGCAGCGTTGAAAACCCGGGACTAGCGGGGCCCGGGGAGCTGTTTTTT
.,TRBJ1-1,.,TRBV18,CASSPKENTEAFF,TGTGCCAGCTCACCAAAGGAGAACACTGAAGCTTTCTTT
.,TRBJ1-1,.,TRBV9,CASSVRATMNTEAFF,TGTGCCAGCAGCGTGAGGGCGACGATGAACACTGAAGCTTTCTTT
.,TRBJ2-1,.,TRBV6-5,CASSEGYNEQFF,TGTGCCAGCAGTGAAGGGTACAATGAGCAGTTCTTC
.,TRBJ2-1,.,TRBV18,CASSPRGAGEQFF,TGTGCCAGCTCACCACGGGGGGCGGGTGAGCAGTTCTTC
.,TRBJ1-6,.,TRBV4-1,CASSQEVIGSPLHF,TGCGCCAGCAGCCAAGAGGTGATAGGTTCACCCCTCCACTTT
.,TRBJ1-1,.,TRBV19,CASSIRQGTEAFF,TGTGCCAGTAGTATTAGGCAGGGCACTGAAGCTTTCTTT
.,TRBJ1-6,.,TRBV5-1,CASSPPRRGSPLHF,TGCGCCAGCAGCCCCCCCCGGAGGGGTTCACCCCTCCACTTT
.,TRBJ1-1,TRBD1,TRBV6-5,CASSPQGGTEAFF,TGTGCCAGCAGTCCACAGGGGGGCACTGAAGCTTTCTTT
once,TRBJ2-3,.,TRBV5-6,CASSLAGTSTDTQYF,TGTGCCAGCAGCTTGGCAGGTACTAGCACAGATACGCAGTATTTT
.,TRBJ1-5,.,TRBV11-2,CASSLGNSNQPQHF,TGTGCCAGCAGTTTAGGGAATAGCAATCAGCCCCAGCATTTT
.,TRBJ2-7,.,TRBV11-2,CASSLNRVLSYEQYF,TGTGCCAGCAGCTTAAACAGGGTCCTCTCCTACGAGCAGTACTTC
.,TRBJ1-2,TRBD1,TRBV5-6,CASSLGQGVSGYTF,TGTGCCAGCAGCTTGGGCCAGGGGGTGAGTGGCTACACCTTC
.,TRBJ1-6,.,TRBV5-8,CASSWGGRTNSPLHF,TGTGCCAGCAGCTGGGGTGGTCGAACGAATTCACCCCTCCACTTT
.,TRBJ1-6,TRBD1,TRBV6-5,CASSWTGQGANSPLHF,TGTGCCAGCAGTTGGACCGGACAGGGGGCGAATTCACCCCTCCACTTT
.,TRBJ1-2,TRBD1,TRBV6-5,CASREQGARSGYTF,TGTGCCAGCAGAGAACAGGGGGCGCGATCTGGCTACACCTTC
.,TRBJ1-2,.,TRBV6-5,CASSGARGSGYTF,TGTGCCAGCAGCGGGGCTCGGGGGAGTGGCTACACCTTC
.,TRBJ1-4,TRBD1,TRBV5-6,CASNRQGNEKLFF,TGTGCCAGCAACCGACAGGGGAATGAAAAACTGTTTTTT
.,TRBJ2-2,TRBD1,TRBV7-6,CASSLLTGGNTGELFF,TGTGCCAGCAGCCTCCTTACAGGGGGTAACACCGGGGAGCTGTTTTTT
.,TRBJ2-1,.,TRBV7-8,CASSLVVLSSYNEQFF,TGTGCCAGCAGCTTAGTTGTCCTCAGCTCCTACAATGAGCAGTTCTTC
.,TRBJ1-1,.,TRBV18,CASSPRDGLRDAFF,TGTGCCAGCTCACCGAGGGACGGCCTCAGGGACGCTTTCTTT
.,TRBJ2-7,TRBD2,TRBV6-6,CASASGYEQYF,TGTGCCAGCGCTAGCGGCTACGAGCAGTACTTC
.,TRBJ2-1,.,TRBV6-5,CASGGRGKNNEQFF,TGTGCCAGCGGAGGGCGGGGCAAAAACAATGAGCAGTTCTTC
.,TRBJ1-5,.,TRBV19,CASSIPFESNQPQHF,TGTGCCAGTAGCATCCCGTTTGAGAGCAATCAGCCCCAGCATTTT
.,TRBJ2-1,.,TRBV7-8,CASSPWEEQFF,TGTGCCAGCAGCCCGTGGGAGGAGCAGTTCTTC
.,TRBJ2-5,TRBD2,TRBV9,CASSPRAGAFQETQYF,TGTGCCAGCAGCCCCAGAGCGGGGGCCTTCCAAGAGACCCAGTACTTC
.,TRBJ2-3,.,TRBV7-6,CASSSGTWGTDTQYF,TGTGCCAGCAGCTCAGGGACTTGGGGAACAGATACGCAGTATTTT
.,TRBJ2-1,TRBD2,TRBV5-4,CASNHGLAGVNEDEQFF,TGTGCCAGCAACCACGGACTAGCGGGGGTCAACGAGGATGAGCAGTTCTTC
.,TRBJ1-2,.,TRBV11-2,CASSLAGANYGYTF,TGTGCCAGCAGCTTAGCGGGGGCTAACTATGGCTACACCTTC
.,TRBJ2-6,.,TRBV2,CASSELGSGANVLTF,TGTGCCAGCAGTGAACTGGGGTCCGGGGCCAACGTCCTGACTTTC
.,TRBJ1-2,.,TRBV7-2,CASSPRQPPGYTF,TGTGCCAGCAGCCCGCGACAGCCACCGGGCTACACCTTC
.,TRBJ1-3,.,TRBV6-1,CASSVATGAGNTIYF,TGTGCCAGCAGTGTAGCGACAGGCGCTGGAAACACCATATATTTT
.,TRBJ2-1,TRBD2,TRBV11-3,CASSFSGGYNEQFF,TGTGCCAGCAGCTTTAGCGGGGGTTACAATGAGCAGTTCTTC
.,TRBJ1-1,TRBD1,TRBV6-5,CASTPRTGRTEAFF,TGTGCCAGCACCCCTAGGACAGGGCGGACTGAAGCTTTCTTT